The present T cell receptor (beta chain) was sequenced within a study of OX40 agonist ivuxolimab in advanced cancers. Study overall: A mean age of around 60 years, range 23 to 79, was recorded, and about 83% were male. There were three patients with partial responses, one having hepatocellular carcinoma and two cutaneous melanoma.

TCRdb's table, derived via immunoSEQ multiplex PCR, lists solely in-frame clones and lacks some. Altogether some 77,000 clones are present, roughly 91% being singletons, with the ten largest covering roughly 5.8%. CDR3 size: 12 residues. Between the trimmed V and J ends, which lost 4 bases and 2 bases, there was a span of 6 bases. The germline gives CDR1 SGHKS, CDR2 YYEKEE (reference sequence). Whole-study results and caveats: More expanded clones were seen, on average, in CD8+ T cells than in CD4+. It was also the case that some nonresponders had low normalized T-cell clonal expansion.

Comments on this clone: Antigen specificity is unknown.

The sequence was collected from an adult with an advanced solid tumor such as melanoma, head and neck, liver or kidney cancer. Sequencing used CD4+ or CD8+ T cells sorted from blood, obtained in a trial of the OX40 agonist ivuxolimab. The V call is TRBV5-5, the J call TRBJ1-1; D gene uncertain. This chain's CDR3 is CASSGHNTEAFF. DNA for the CDR3: TGTGCCAGCAGCGGCCATAACACTGAAGCTTTCTTT.